A single sample gave rise to the 17 T cell receptor beta chains below, sequenced in a study of cytomegalovirus exposure and HLA in healthy donors. 13 Jbeta primers and 60 Vbeta primers were used for the PCR. Sequencing was performed with immunoSEQ multiplex PCR; in TCRdb, only in-frame clones are kept and a portion is missing. This repertoire comprises tens of thousands of clones; its ten largest clones make up more than 3%. The sequenced material came from PBMCs. The receptor source for this set is a young woman in good health and CMV-seropositive.

This chain joins TRBV29-1 and TRBJ2-1; the D gene is possibly TRBD1 (5 bases). V dropped 4 bases and J dropped 7 bases, with 8 bases sitting between them. The CDR3 is 11 amino acids. Looked up from germline, CDR1 is SQVTM and CDR2 is ANQGSEA. In DNA form, the CDR3 reads TGCAGCGTTGCAGGGCGGAATGAGCAGTTCTTC. Translating it yields CSVAGRNEQFF.

V and J are TRBV18 and TRBJ2-7; 7 bases match TRBD1. The trim removed 4 bases at V and 6 bases at J, leaving 3 bases unmatched. The length of the CDR3 is 12 residues. CDR1 is KGHSH, CDR2 LQKENI, per germline. The CDR3 nucleotides are TGTGCCAGCTCACGAGACAGGGCCGAGCAGTACTTC. Protein product: CASSRDRAEQYF.

V and J are TRBV2 and TRBJ2-5; no clear D gene. CDR3 length: 13 amino acids. Trimming left V 4 bases short and J 2 bases short, with 8 bases between. Per germline, CDR1 SNHLY and CDR2 FYNNEI. The CDR3 sequence is CASSVGRQETQYF. The CDR3 nucleotides are TGTGCCAGCAGTGTGGGCCGACAAGAGACCCAGTACTTC.

The J gene is TRBJ1-3, the V gene TRBV4-1; D not resolved. This CDR3 spans 18 amino acids. Germline-derived CDR1 and CDR2 are MGHRA and YSYEKL. Trimming shortened V by 0 bases and J by 0 bases, and 15 bases separated the two germline ends. CDR3 loop: CASSQEAMPVSSGNTIYF. CDR3 nucleotide sequence: TGCGCCAGCAGCCAAGAAGCCATGCCCGTGAGCTCTGGAAACACCATATATTTT.

The chain is built from TRBV19 and TRBJ1-2; 8 nucleotides line up with TRBD1. The V and J ends lost 8 bases and 4 bases, in that order; junction bases with no gene match: 6. The CDR3 runs 13 residues. Germline V CDR1 and CDR2: LNHDA, SQIVND (reference sequence). CDR3 residues: CASATGTGYGYTF. Written as DNA, the CDR3 is TGTGCCAGTGCTACCGGGACAGGCTATGGCTACACCTTC.

The chain joins TRBV7-9 to TRBJ1-2, with D possibly matching TRBD1 (6 bases). CDR3 length equals 16 residues. The germline CDR1 and CDR2 sequences are SEHNR and FQNEAQ (reference sequence). V dropped 1 base and J dropped 4 bases, with 16 bases sitting between them. In nucleotides, the CDR3 is TGTGCCAGCAGCTTAGATGTCCAGGGGTCGGGCTATGGCTACACCTTC. This encodes CASSLDVQGSGYGYTF.

The chain links TRBV19 to TRBJ2-3; 10 bases are a match to TRBD2. The CDR3 loop spans 15 amino acids. With V trimmed by 3 bases and J by 4 bases, 4 bases remained unmatched. From germline, CDR1 is LNHDA and CDR2 SQIVND (reference sequence). The CDR3 sequence is CASSMGLASADTQYF. The CDR3 DNA sequence: TGTGCCAGTAGTATGGGACTAGCGAGCGCAGATACGCAGTATTTT. The whole variable domain, remainder taken from reference TRBV19 and TRBJ2-3, is DGGITQSPKYLFRKEGQNVTLSCEQNLNHDAMYWYRQDPGQGLRLIYYSQIVNDFQKGDIAEGYSVSREKKESFPLTVTSAQKNPTAFYLCASSMGLASADTQYFGPGTRLTVL.

The chain has TRBV4-1 and TRBJ1-2; 8 bases map to TRBD1. The CDR3 has 14 amino acids. Germline loops: CDR1 MGHRA, CDR2 YSYEKL. The V gene end was trimmed by 3 bases and the J gene end by 8 bases; junction bases not matched to a gene: 8. The CDR3, as DNA: TGCGCCAGCAGCCACCCAGGGACAGGCGGGGGCTACACCTTC. Amino acids: CASSHPGTGGGYTF.

V gene TRBV5-3 combines with J gene TRBJ2-2, with D perhaps TRBD1 (5 bases). TRBV5-3 is an ORF, and what it does is uncertain. The CDR3 totals 19 residues. Trimming removed 3 bases at V and 3 bases at J, with 24 bases between. The chain's CDR3 is CARSSQRTKDAWYTGELFF. CDR3 coding DNA: TGTGCCAGAAGCTCGCAAAGGACAAAAGACGCATGGTACACCGGGGAGCTGTTTTTT.

This chain joins TRBV7-2 and TRBJ2-3; D call uncertain. V was pared by 1 base and J by 5 bases, with 10 bases between. The CDR3 contains 14 residues. Germline V CDR1 and CDR2: SGHTA, FQGNSA. The CDR3 DNA sequence: TGTGCCAGCAGCTTAGACGGTCCACTAGATACGCAGTATTTT. It translates to CASSLDGPLDTQYF.

The V and J genes are TRBV4-2 and TRBJ2-3, with 11 bases aligning to TRBD2. V dropped 0 bases and J dropped 4; count of bases not matched to a gene: 12. The V gene's germline CDR1 is LGHNA and CDR2 YNFKEQ. The CDR3 length is 19 residues. This chain's CDR3 is CASSQELAGASLQADTQYF. DNA of the CDR3: TGTGCCAGCAGCCAAGAACTAGCGGGGGCCTCACTACAGGCAGATACGCAGTATTTT.

The rearrangement links TRBV15 to TRBJ1-3; D remains unclear. Trimming shortened V by 0 bases and J by 2 bases, and 5 bases separated the two germline ends. CDR3 length: 14 residues. Germline-derived CDR1 and CDR2 are LNHNV and YYDKDF (reference sequence). CDR3 sequence (DNA): TGTGCCACCAGCAGAGAACTCGCTGGAAACACCATATATTTT. This translates into CATSRELAGNTIYF.

This chain links TRBV18 with TRBJ2-2; possible D gene TRBD1, 5 bases. The ends were cut back, 1 base at V and 1 base at J, with 7 bases in the middle. The CDR3 totals 15 residues. Germline V gene data show CDR1 as KGHSH and CDR2 as LQKENI. The CDR3 DNA reads TGTGCCAGCTCACCACAGGGGAAGAACACCGGGGAGCTGTTTTTT. Its protein product is CASSPQGKNTGELFF.

This chain joins TRBV7-9 and TRBJ2-7, with 8 bases identical to TRBD2. After removal of 4 bases from V and 2 bases from J, the junction contained 10 bases not matched to a gene. The CDR3 covers 16 residues. Germline V gene sequence: CDR1 SEHNR, CDR2 FQNEAQ (reference sequence). Written as DNA, the CDR3 is TGTGCCAGCAGCTCACCCCAGCGGGGGTCCGCCTACGAGCAGTACTTC. It is translated as CASSSPQRGSAYEQYF.

The CDR3 sequence: CASSEARAYSSPYNSPLHF. The CDR3 coding sequence is TGTGCCAGCAGTGAAGCCCGCGCGTATTCTAGCCCCTATAATTCACCCCTCCACTTT. This rearrangement joins TRBV6-1 to TRBJ1-6; D remains unclear. Trimming shortened V by 0 bases and J by 2 bases, and 17 bases separated the two germline ends. CDR1 and CDR2 (germline): MNHNS, SASEGT. This CDR3 comprises 19 residues.

The chain recombines TRBV18 with TRBJ1-5; D is unresolved. The CDR3 totals 13 residues. The germline gives CDR1 KGHSH, CDR2 LQKENI. Trimming removed 2 bases at V and 7 bases at J, with 9 bases between. CDR3 residues: CASSPAGDQPQHF. The CDR3 DNA reads as TGTGCCAGCTCACCAGCGGGAGACCAGCCCCAGCATTTT. Full variable domain (outside the CDR3, taken from reference TRBV18 and TRBJ1-5): NAGVMQNPRHLVRRRGQEARLRCSPMKGHSHVYWYRQLPEEGLKFMVYLQKENIIDESGMPKERFSAEFPKEGPSILRIQQVVRGDSAAYFCASSPAGDQPQHFGDGTRLSIL.

The CDR3 protein is CASSRLEITDTQYF. The CDR3 DNA sequence: TGTGCCAGTAGCCGACTAGAGATCACAGATACGCAGTATTTT. The chain recombines TRBV19 with TRBJ2-3, with a tentative D call TRBD2 (6 bases). This CDR3 spans 14 amino acids. V was cut by 6 bases and J by 2 bases, with 12 bases left in between. Germline lookup yields CDR1 LNHDA and CDR2 SQIVND (reference sequence).